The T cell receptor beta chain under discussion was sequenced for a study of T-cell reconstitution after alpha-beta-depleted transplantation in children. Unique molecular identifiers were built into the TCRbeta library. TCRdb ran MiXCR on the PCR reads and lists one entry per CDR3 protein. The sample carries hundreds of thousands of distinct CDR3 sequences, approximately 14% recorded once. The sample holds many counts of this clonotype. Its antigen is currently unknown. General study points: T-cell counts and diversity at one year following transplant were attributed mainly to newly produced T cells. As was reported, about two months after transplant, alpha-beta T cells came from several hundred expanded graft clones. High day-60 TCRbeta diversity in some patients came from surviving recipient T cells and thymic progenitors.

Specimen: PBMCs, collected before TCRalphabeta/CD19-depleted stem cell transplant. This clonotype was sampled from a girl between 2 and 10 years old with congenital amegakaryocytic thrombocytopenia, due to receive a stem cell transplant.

DNA of the CDR3: TGTGCCAGCAGTCATGACAGGGTGGTTTGGTTCGGCAATGAGCAGTTCTTC. Translated, it gives CASSHDRVVWFGNEQFF. This sequence joins TRBV28 and TRBJ2-1, with TRBD1 matching over 7 bases. The CDR3 totals 17 residues. Per germline, CDR1 MDHEN and CDR2 SYDVKM. With V trimmed by 5 bases and J by 6 bases, 16 bases remained unmatched.